The entry below describes one TCR beta chain. Germline V gene lookup returns CDR1 MNHEY and CDR2 SMNVEV (reference sequence). The CDR3 totals 15 residues. Trimming cost V 2 bases and J 5 bases, with 15 bases left between them. Per the study methods: Using reference gene primer amplification, nucleated cell counts were estimated. Method: immunoSEQ multiplex PCR; TCRdb's copy keeps in-frame clones and lacks some. V and J calls and clone size are those listed in that table; D and trimming were worked out from the DNA. The top ten hold roughly a tenth of the sample, which has 300,000 to 400,000 clones, roughly 89% seen once. The data originate from a study of blood T cell repertoires in COVID-19. Study-level background: T cells, B-cell-depleted T cells, or PBMCs provided the cDNA or gDNA that served as material.

This sequence originates from a man aged 25-45 years with COVID-19, enrolled during active disease. The V and J genes are TRBV27 and TRBJ2-5, with D tentatively TRBD1 (5 bases). The sequencing sample was made of peripheral blood. The CDR3 sequence is CASSLGAAVRETQYF. The CDR3 DNA is TGTGCCAGCAGTTTAGGGGCCGCGGTCCGGGAGACCCAGTACTTC.